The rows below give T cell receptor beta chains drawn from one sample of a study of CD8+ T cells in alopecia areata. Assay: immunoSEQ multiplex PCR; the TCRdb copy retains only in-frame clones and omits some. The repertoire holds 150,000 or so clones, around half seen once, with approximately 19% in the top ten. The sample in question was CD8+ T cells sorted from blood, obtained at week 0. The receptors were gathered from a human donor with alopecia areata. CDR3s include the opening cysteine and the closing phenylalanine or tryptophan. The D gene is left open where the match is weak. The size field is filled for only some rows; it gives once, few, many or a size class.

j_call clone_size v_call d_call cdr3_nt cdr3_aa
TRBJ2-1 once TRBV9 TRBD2 TGTGCCAGCAGCGACCGACTAGCGGGGGGGCCTGATGAGCAGTTCTTC CASSDRLAGGPDEQFF
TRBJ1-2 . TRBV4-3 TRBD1 TGCGCCAGCAGCCAGGATGGACAGGGCCTAGCTAACTATGGCTACACCTTC CASSQDGQGLANYGYTF
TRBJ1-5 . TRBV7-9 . TGTGCCAGCAGCTCGGGTAGCAATCAGCCCCAGCATTTT CASSSGSNQPQHF
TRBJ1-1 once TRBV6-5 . TGTGCCAGCAGTTACTCGCACGGGGACACTGAAGCTTTCTTT CASSYSHGDTEAFF
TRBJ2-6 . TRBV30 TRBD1 TGTGCCTGGAGTCGAACGGACCCGGGACAGGGAGTGAGTGGGGCCAACGTCCTGACTTTC CAWSRTDPGQGVSGANVLTF
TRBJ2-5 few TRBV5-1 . TGCGCCAGCAGCTTGTCATCGGGGGTACAAGAGACCCAGTACTTC CASSLSSGVQETQYF
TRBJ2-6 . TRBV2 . TGTGCCAGCAGCGACAGGACGTCCTTATCTGGGGCCAACGTCCTGACTTTC CASSDRTSLSGANVLTF
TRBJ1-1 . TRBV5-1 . TGCGCCAGCAGCTTATACTACTCGGGACCCCAATCGAACACTGAAGCTTTCTTT CASSLYYSGPQSNTEAFF
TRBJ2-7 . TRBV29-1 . TGCAGCGTTGAAGATGCGTACGAGCAGTACTTC CSVEDAYEQYF
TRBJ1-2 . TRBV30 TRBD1 TGTGCCTGGAGCCCTATGACAGGGAGGGGTGGCTACACCTTC CAWSPMTGRGGYTF
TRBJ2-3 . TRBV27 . TGTGCCAGCAGCCAAACCCGAATAGATACGCAGTATTTT CASSQTRIDTQYF
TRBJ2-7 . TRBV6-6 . TGTGCCAGCAGTTTCCTTGCTGAGACAGACATCCACGAGCAGTACTTC CASSFLAETDIHEQYF
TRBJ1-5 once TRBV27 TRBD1 TGTGCCAGCAGTCCGTCCCAGGGGGATGGAAATCAGCCCCAGCATTTT CASSPSQGDGNQPQHF
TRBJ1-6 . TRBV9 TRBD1 TGTGCCAGCAGCGTTGCGACAGGGAGCTCCTATAATTCACCCCTCCACTTT CASSVATGSSYNSPLHF
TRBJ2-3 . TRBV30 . TGTGCCTGGAGTCTAGACACCCACCCTGCAGATACGCAGTATTTT CAWSLDTHPADTQYF
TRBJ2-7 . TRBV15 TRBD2 TGTGCCACCAGCGGGGGACTAGCGGAAAGCTCCTACGAGCAGTACTTC CATSGGLAESSYEQYF
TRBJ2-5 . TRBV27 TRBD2 TGTGCCAGCAGTTTATCGATGGGAACGGGGGGGACCCAGTACTTC CASSLSMGTGGTQYF
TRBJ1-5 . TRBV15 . TGTGCCACCAGCAGAGAACGGCTGAGGTCGCCCCAGCATTTT CATSRERLRSPQHF
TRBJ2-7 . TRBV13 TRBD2 TGTGCCAGCAGCTTATCCGGGGGAGGGTCCTACGAGCAGTACTTC CASSLSGGGSYEQYF
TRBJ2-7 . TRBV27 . TGTGCCAGCAGTTTATCCCGGGGGCAACGTGCCTACGAGCAGTACTTC CASSLSRGQRAYEQYF
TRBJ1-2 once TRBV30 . TGTGCCGGGGACGGACCCTATGGCTACACCTTC CAGDGPYGYTF
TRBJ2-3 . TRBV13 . TGTGCCAGCAGCTCACAGGACCGCACAGATACGCAGTATTTT CASSSQDRTDTQYF
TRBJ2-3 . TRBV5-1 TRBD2 TGCGCCAGCAGCGCAGCGGGGAGTTCAGATACGCAGTATTTT CASSAAGSSDTQYF
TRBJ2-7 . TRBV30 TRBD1 TGTGCCTGGGGGACAGGGACCTACGAGCAGTACTTC CAWGTGTYEQYF
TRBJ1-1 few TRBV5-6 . TGTGCCAGCAGCTTAGGTAAACAGAACACTGAAGCTTTCTTT CASSLGKQNTEAFF
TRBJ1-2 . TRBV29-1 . TGCAGCGTTGAACAGGGGAATGGCTACACCTTC CSVEQGNGYTF
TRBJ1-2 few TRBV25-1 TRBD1 TGTGCCAGCAAGACAGGGAATGGCTACACCTTC CASKTGNGYTF